The 30 T cell receptor beta chains below were found in one sample sequenced in a study of technical replicates of blood from four donors. Profiling relied on immunoSEQ multiplex PCR, and the TCRdb table lists in-frame clones only, not all of them. This table holds about 70,000 clones, around 87% found once. Sequenced material: PBMCs. These receptors were taken from a human donor in good health. Some clones in this sample may be carry-over from other donors' samples.

This rearrangement joins TRBV18 to TRBJ1-2, with TRBD1 as a possible D gene (5 bases). From germline, CDR1 is KGHSH and CDR2 LQKENI. The CDR3 length is 13 residues. Deletions cut 5 bases from V and 7 bases from J, with 14 bases between. CDR3 nucleotide sequence: TGTGCCAGCTCATCGCTCGACAGAGGTGGCTACACCTTC. Translating it yields CASSSLDRGGYTF. Variable domain in full (rest from reference TRBV18 and TRBJ1-2): NAGVMQNPRHLVRRRGQEARLRCSPMKGHSHVYWYRQLPEEGLKFMVYLQKENIIDESGMPKERFSAEFPKEGPSILRIQQVVRGDSAAYFCASSSLDRGGYTFGSGTRLTVV.

V gene TRBV15 combines with J gene TRBJ2-7, with 8 positions matching TRBD2. In germline, CDR1 is LNHNV, CDR2 YYDKDF (reference sequence). CDR3 length: 17 amino acids. V lost 1 base to trimming and J lost 5 bases; unmatched junction nucleotides: 13. This chain's CDR3 is CATSRGKEAGVSHEQYF. CDR3 in DNA: TGTGCCACCAGCAGAGGAAAAGAAGCGGGAGTAAGCCACGAGCAGTACTTC.

The rearrangement joins TRBV2 to TRBJ2-2; 8 nucleotides align to TRBD2. The CDR3 loop spans 14 amino acids. The germline CDR1 and CDR2 sequences are SNHLY and FYNNEI. The ends lost 9 bases at V and 1 base at J; junction bases unmatched: 4. As DNA, the CDR3 is TGTGCCAGTCGGCGGGAGGTGAACACCGGGGAGCTGTTTTTT. Translating gives CASRREVNTGELFF.

The chain carries TRBV7-9 and TRBJ1-6; no definite D call. CDR3 length: 13 amino acids. Deletions cut 0 bases from V and 11 bases from J, with 8 bases between. Germline CDR1 reads SEHNR; CDR2 reads FQNEAQ (reference sequence). CDR3 sequence: CASSLAEAAPLHF. The CDR3 DNA reads as TGTGCCAGCAGCTTAGCCGAGGCGGCACCCCTCCACTTT.

This rearrangement joins TRBV5-6 to TRBJ1-2, with D possibly matching TRBD1 (5 bases). V was shortened by 2 bases and J by 5 bases, with 7 bases between the two germline ends. Germline assignment: CDR1 SGHDT and CDR2 YYEEEE. This CDR3 has 12 residues. In nucleotides, the CDR3 is TGTGCCAGCAGCTTACAGGCTTATGGCTACACCTTC. Translating gives CASSLQAYGYTF.

This chain links TRBV4-2 with TRBJ2-2; possibly TRBD2 for D (7 bases). V was shortened by 8 bases and J by 1 base, with 11 bases between the two germline ends. The CDR3 covers 14 residues. CDR1 and CDR2 from the germline V gene are LGHNA and YNFKEQ. CDR3 nucleotides: TGTGCCAGCGGCGGGGGCGAGAACACCGGGGAGCTGTTTTTT. Encoded protein: CASGGGENTGELFF.

The gene calls are TRBV7-2 and TRBJ2-7; 8 nucleotides match TRBD1. Losses at the gene ends were 4 bases for V and 5 bases for J; bases not matched to a gene: 10. The CDR3 is 15 residues long. The germline V gene has CDR1 SGHTA and CDR2 FQGNSA. The CDR3 nucleotides are TGTGCCAGCAGCTCGACAGGGGCGTGGGGTAACGAGCAGTACTTC. Its protein product is CASSSTGAWGNEQYF. The whole variable domain, filled in from reference TRBV7-2 and TRBJ2-7, reads GAGVSQSPSNKVTEKGKDVELRCDPISGHTALYWYRQSLGQGLEFLIYFQGNSAPDKSGLPSDRFSAERTGGSVSTLTIQRTQQEDSAVYLCASSSTGAWGNEQYFGPGTRLTVT.

This chain connects TRBV19 to TRBJ1-2, with no clear D. CDR3 length: 14 amino acids. Germline assignment: CDR1 LNHDA and CDR2 SQIVND (reference sequence). V lost 5 bases to trimming and J lost 0 bases, with 10 bases between them. CDR3 residues: CASSPVRANYGYTF. CDR3 nucleotide sequence: TGTGCCAGTAGTCCGGTGAGGGCTAACTATGGCTACACCTTC.

The CDR3 here is CASSPKTGNGYTF. The CDR3, as DNA: TGCGCCAGCAGCCCCAAGACAGGAAATGGCTACACCTTC. The genes are TRBV5-1 and TRBJ1-2, with a tentative D call TRBD1 (6 bases). Germline V gene data show CDR1 as SGHRS and CDR2 as YFSETQ. V lost 4 bases and J lost 6, with 13 bases in between. This CDR3 has 13 residues.

The V call is TRBV10-3, the J call TRBJ1-5; TRBD1 matches at 7 bases. This CDR3 is built from 13 residues. CDR1 is ENHRY and CDR2 is SYGVKD in the germline V gene. V trimming: 4 bases; J trimming: 4 bases; junction bases outside the gene matches: 1. Here the CDR3 DNA reads TGTGCCATCAGTGTGACAGGGAATCAGCCCCAGCATTTT. Translated, it gives CAISVTGNQPQHF.

The chain links TRBV29-1 to TRBJ1-1, with 8 bases fitting TRBD1. V shed 1 base, J shed 2 bases, and the junction held 6 bases outside the gene matches. The CDR3 is 15 residues long. Germline V gene sequence: CDR1 SQVTM, CDR2 ANQGSEA. CDR3 DNA sequence: TGCAGCGTTGAAGTACAGGGGGTCAAAAACACTGAAGCTTTCTTT. It encodes CSVEVQGVKNTEAFF.

V usage is TRBV10-3 and J usage is TRBJ2-7; D is undetermined. Germline V CDR1 and CDR2: ENHRY, SYGVKD. Trimming took off 6 bases at V and 3 bases at J, with 9 bases between the two ends. This CDR3 contains 12 residues. The CDR3 region has the DNA TGTGCCATCAGCCCAAGAGACTACGAGCAGTACTTC. Encoded protein: CAISPRDYEQYF.

The chain employs TRBV7-6 and TRBJ2-5, with 11 bases identical to TRBD2. J was trimmed by 5 bases and V by 2 bases; bases with no gene match: 10. The V gene's germline CDR1 is SGHVS and CDR2 FNYEAQ. The CDR3 is 17 residues long. CDR3 region: CASSLFTSGGSWETQYF. In DNA form, the CDR3 reads TGTGCCAGCAGCTTATTTACTAGCGGGGGTTCGTGGGAGACCCAGTACTTC.

This clone was picked up a small number of times. V gene TRBV19 combines with J gene TRBJ2-1, with TRBD2 matching over 13 bases. V was clipped by 4 bases and J by 9 bases; unmatched bases: 12. The CDR3 consists of 17 residues. The germline V gene has CDR1 LNHDA and CDR2 SQIVND (reference sequence). As DNA, the CDR3 is TGTGCCAGTAGTAAAACCGGGACTAGCGGGAAGGTGGGTGAGCAGTTCTTC. Protein: CASSKTGTSGKVGEQFF.

The J gene is TRBJ1-3, the V gene TRBV10-3; 7 nucleotides match TRBD1. Unmatched junction bases numbered 4, after V lost 3 bases and J lost 2 bases. This CDR3 has 15 residues. Germline assignment: CDR1 ENHRY and CDR2 SYGVKD. CDR3 in amino acids: CAISEDRVAGNTIYF. CDR3 coding DNA: TGTGCCATCAGTGAAGACAGGGTAGCTGGAAACACCATATATTTT.

The chain has TRBV29-1 and TRBJ2-2, with TRBD2 identical over 10 bases. CDR1 is SQVTM and CDR2 is ANQGSEA in the germline V gene. The CDR3 runs 14 residues. V lost 7 bases and J lost 6; bases outside the gene matches: 8. CDR3 in DNA: TGCAGCGCCAAGCCTAGCGGGAGCTCCGGGGAGCTGTTTTTT. This sequence encodes CSAKPSGSSGELFF.

V is TRBV19 and J is TRBJ2-5, with 9 bases identical to TRBD2. Trimming removed 6 bases from V and 5 bases from J; junction bases left unmatched: 13. Looked up from germline, CDR1 is LNHDA and CDR2 is SQIVND (reference sequence). This CDR3 is built from 16 residues. The chain's CDR3 is CASSRQAGGRWETQYF. CDR3 nucleotide sequence: TGTGCCAGTAGCCGCCAGGCGGGGGGGCGCTGGGAGACCCAGTACTTC.

The chain has TRBV10-3 and TRBJ2-5, with 10 bases identical to TRBD1. J was trimmed by 5 bases and V by 5 bases; bases with no gene match: 20. The CDR3 covers 19 residues. Germline lookup yields CDR1 ENHRY and CDR2 SYGVKD. CDR3 in DNA: TGTGCCATCAGTCCAAGCCCGTGGGGACAGGGGAAGGTGAGGGAGACCCAGTACTTC. This encodes CAISPSPWGQGKVRETQYF.

The V call is TRBV5-1, the J call TRBJ2-7; TRBD2 aligns across 14 bases. Trimming removed 0 bases from V and 3 bases from J; junction bases left unmatched: 5. The CDR3 length is 17 residues. CDR1 and CDR2 from the germline V gene are SGHRS and YFSETQ. For the CDR3, the DNA is TGCGCCAGCAGCTTGGGAGGGACTAGCGGGAGTAGCTACGAGCAGTACTTC. Protein: CASSLGGTSGSSYEQYF. The complete variable domain, with remaining parts taken from reference TRBV5-1 and TRBJ2-7, reads KAGVTQTPRYLIKTRGQQVTLSCSPISGHRSVSWYQQTPGQGLQFLFEYFSETQRNKGNFPGRFSGRQFSNSRSEMNVSTLELGDSALYLCASSLGGTSGSSYEQYFGPGTRLTVT.

This clone turned up a few times. V is TRBV5-6 and J is TRBJ1-4; 7 positions agree with TRBD1. Germline-derived CDR1 and CDR2 are SGHDT and YYEEEE. V gave up 7 bases and J gave up 8 bases; unmatched junction bases: 8. The CDR3 has 13 residues. The CDR3 is CASSDRSWEKLFF. CDR3 nucleotides: TGTGCCAGCTCGGACAGGTCATGGGAAAAACTGTTTTTT.

The chain couples TRBV9 to TRBJ2-7, with 10 bases lining up with TRBD2. V was clipped by 4 bases and J by 2 bases; unmatched bases: 12. The CDR3 totals 17 residues. Germline-derived CDR1 and CDR2 are SGDLS and YYNGEE. The DNA for the CDR3 is TGTGCCAGCAGCCCCCGTGGAATAGCGGGAGGCCCCTACGAGCAGTACTTC. Its protein is CASSPRGIAGGPYEQYF.

The chain carries TRBV7-9 and TRBJ1-2; D not certain. The V end lost 5 bases, the J end lost 4 bases, and 11 bases lay between the germline ends. The CDR3 has 13 residues. Per germline, CDR1 SEHNR and CDR2 FQNEAQ (reference sequence). The CDR3 DNA is TGTGCCAGCAGCCCAGTGGTCCTCTATGGCTACACCTTC. Protein: CASSPVVLYGYTF.

By share, this clone counts as medium-sized. V and J are TRBV6-5 and TRBJ1-1; the match to TRBD1 covers 7 bases. The CDR3 has 15 amino acids. V lost 4 bases, J lost 0 bases, and 5 bases stayed unmatched. Germline CDR1 MNHEY, CDR2 SVGAGI. Here the CDR3 reads CASSFTGTVNTEAFF. The DNA of the CDR3 is TGTGCCAGCAGTTTTACCGGGACAGTGAACACTGAAGCTTTCTTT.

This rearrangement joins TRBV9 to TRBJ2-3; D unclear. Per the germline V gene, CDR1 is SGDLS and CDR2 is YYNGEE. V gave up 0 bases and J gave up 0 bases, with 5 bases separating them. The CDR3 is made up of 14 amino acids. The CDR3 sequence is CASSVVQSTDTQYF. CDR3 nucleotides: TGTGCCAGCAGCGTAGTACAGAGCACAGATACGCAGTATTTT.

The rearrangement links TRBV2 to TRBJ1-5, with TRBD1 identical over 8 bases. This CDR3 has 14 amino acids. Germline lookup yields CDR1 SNHLY and CDR2 FYNNEI. Unmatched junction bases numbered 5, after V lost 4 bases and J lost 6 bases. In DNA form, the CDR3 reads TGTGCCAGCAGTGTCCAGGGGGCTAGTCAGCCCCAGCATTTT. It yields the protein CASSVQGASQPQHF.

The chain recombines TRBV4-1 with TRBJ1-4; 9 bases agree with TRBD1. The CDR3 runs to 16 residues. J lost 2 bases, V lost 4 bases, and 5 bases had no gene match. Germline CDR1 is MGHRA and CDR2 is YSYEKL. CDR3 loop: CASSRGQGSTNEKLFF. CDR3 nucleotides: TGCGCCAGCAGCCGCGGACAGGGGTCCACTAATGAAAAACTGTTTTTT.

The V and J genes are TRBV18 and TRBJ1-4, with 7 bases identical to TRBD1. CDR3 size: 14 residues. Germline V CDR1 and CDR2: KGHSH, LQKENI. Unmatched junction bases numbered 3, after V lost 3 bases and J lost 5 bases. The CDR3, as DNA: TGTGCCAGCTCACCGAGGGGGCGGAATGAAAAACTGTTTTTT. Its translation: CASSPRGRNEKLFF.

The chain combines TRBV25-1 with TRBJ1-2, with 10 positions matching TRBD1. The CDR3 is 15 amino acids. V was clipped by 1 base and J by 6 bases; unmatched bases: 5. Germline-derived CDR1 and CDR2 are MGHDK and SYGVNS. The CDR3 sequence: CASSEFGGTGDGYTF. The DNA for the CDR3 is TGTGCCAGCAGTGAATTTGGTGGGACAGGGGATGGCTACACCTTC.

The chain links TRBV4-1 to TRBJ2-7; TRBD1 matches 8 bases. V lost 1 base to trimming and J lost 2 bases; unmatched junction nucleotides: 1. This CDR3 contains 14 residues. Germline CDR1 reads MGHRA; CDR2 reads YSYEKL. The CDR3 is CASSQVGQAYEQYF. CDR3 nucleotides: TGCGCCAGCAGCCAAGTGGGACAGGCCTACGAGCAGTACTTC.

This clone is a singleton in its sample. Germline and junction disagree at one end, which may indicate a read error. CDR3: CASSTELAGNAGELFF. The DNA for the CDR3 is TGTGCCAGCTCAACGGAACTAGCGGGGAACGCCGGGGAGCTGTTTTTT. The J gene is TRBJ2-2, the V gene TRBV18, with TRBD2 identical over 10 bases. The CDR3 consists of 16 residues. Germline loops: CDR1 KGHSH, CDR2 LQKENI.